Listed here are 22 T cell receptor beta chains from one sample, sequenced in a study of OX40 agonist ivuxolimab in advanced cancers. TCRdb's copy holds only in-frame clones and misses some; the assay was immunoSEQ multiplex PCR. In the table there are about 62,000 clones, 85% to 95% of which are singletons. Sequencing used CD4+ or CD8+ T cells sorted from blood, obtained in a trial of the OX40 agonist ivuxolimab. These receptors were obtained from an adult with an advanced solid tumor such as melanoma, head and neck, liver or kidney cancer.

The V call is TRBV7-9, the J call TRBJ2-7; tentatively, D is TRBD2 (6 bases). The CDR3 length is 14 residues. V lost 5 bases to trimming and J lost 2 bases, with 13 bases between them. CDR1 and CDR2 (germline): SEHNR, FQNEAQ (reference sequence). CDR3 in DNA: TGTGCCAGCAGCCACCGGGACTTCACCTACGAGCAGTACTTC. It specifies CASSHRDFTYEQYF. The full variable domain, rest sourced from reference TRBV7-9 and TRBJ2-7, is DTGVSQNPRHKITKRGQNVTFRCDPISEHNRLYWYRQTLGQGPEFLTYFQNEAQLEKSRLLSDRFSAERPKGSFSTLEIQRTEQGDSAMYLCASSHRDFTYEQYFGPGTRLTVT.

This rearrangement joins TRBV6-1 to TRBJ1-2, with D unresolved. The CDR3 spans 14 residues. V shed 6 bases and J shed 8 bases, with 19 bases lying between them. Germline V gene lookup returns CDR1 MNHNS and CDR2 SASEGT. The CDR3 loop reads CASRAPGDPRGYTF. The CDR3 region has the DNA TGTGCCAGCAGGGCACCAGGCGACCCACGCGGCTACACCTTC.

The V and J genes are TRBV19 and TRBJ1-1, with D possibly matching TRBD1 (5 bases). V was shortened by 3 bases and J by 4 bases, with 12 bases between the two germline ends. This CDR3 region has 14 residues. CDR1 and CDR2 from the germline V gene are LNHDA and SQIVND (reference sequence). The CDR3 region is CASSMGGALTEAFF. The CDR3 nucleotides read TGTGCCAGTAGTATGGGCGGGGCTCTCACTGAAGCTTTCTTT.

The chain couples TRBV6-1 to TRBJ2-3; 11 bases fit TRBD2. Per the germline V gene, CDR1 is MNHNS and CDR2 is SASEGT. CDR3 size: 14 residues. V dropped 3 bases and J dropped 5; count of bases not matched to a gene: 1. The CDR3 sequence is CASSDLAGGDTQYF. The DNA for the CDR3 is TGTGCCAGCAGTGATCTAGCGGGAGGAGATACGCAGTATTTT.

The chain couples TRBV5-6 to TRBJ2-2; D unresolved. CDR3 length: 13 amino acids. CDR1 is SGHDT and CDR2 is YYEEEE in the germline V gene. The germline V and J ends were trimmed by 4 bases and 6 bases, with 10 bases remaining between them. The CDR3: CASSTTTAGELFF. For the CDR3, the DNA is TGTGCCAGCAGCACCACCACGGCCGGGGAGCTGTTTTTT. Full variable domain (remainder filled in from reference TRBV5-6 and TRBJ2-2): DAGVTQSPTHLIKTRGQQVTLRCSPKSGHDTVSWYQQALGQGPQFIFQYYEEEERQRGNFPDRFSGHQFPNYSSELNVNALLLGDSALYLCASSTTTAGELFFGEGSRLTVL.

This chain connects TRBV13 to TRBJ2-1; 9 bases fit TRBD2. The germline CDR1 and CDR2 sequences are PRHDT and FYEKMQ (reference sequence). J lost 4 bases, V lost 5 bases, and 12 bases had no gene match. This CDR3 region has 17 residues. This CDR3 is CASSLSGGGRVYNEQFF. The CDR3 DNA is TGTGCCAGCAGCCTATCAGGCGGCGGGAGGGTATACAATGAGCAGTTCTTC. Variable domain in full (rest from reference TRBV13 and TRBJ2-1): AAGVIQSPRHLIKEKRETATLKCYPIPRHDTVYWYQQGPGQDPQFLISFYEKMQSDKGSIPDRFSAQQFSDYHSELNMSSLELGDSALYFCASSLSGGGRVYNEQFFGPGTRLTVL.

This clone ranks as medium-sized. The rearrangement uses TRBV6-1 and TRBJ1-2; D might be TRBD1 (5 bases). CDR1 is MNHNS and CDR2 is SASEGT in the germline V gene. V lost 2 bases, J lost 6 bases, and 16 bases lay in between. The CDR3 is 15 amino acids. The CDR3 DNA reads as TGTGCCAGCAGTGAAAGGGGAGGTTCTGGGGATGGCTACACCTTC. Translated: CASSERGGSGDGYTF.

The chain uses TRBV27 and TRBJ1-1; the D gene is possibly TRBD1 (5 bases). Trimming left V 5 bases short and J 1 base short, with 8 bases between. The germline V gene encodes CDR1 MNHEY and CDR2 SMNVEV (reference sequence). This CDR3 comprises 13 residues. CDR3 in amino acids: CASSPGQNTEAFF. The CDR3 region has the DNA TGTGCCAGCAGTCCCGGACAGAACACTGAAGCTTTCTTT.

CDR3 in DNA: TGTGCCAGTAGTATAGGGTGGCCGATCTTTAACTATGGCTACACCTTC. Protein: CASSIGWPIFNYGYTF. This sequence joins TRBV19 and TRBJ1-2; unclear D gene. The length of the CDR3 is 16 residues. V shed 1 base and J shed 1 base, with 13 bases lying between them. Germline V CDR1 and CDR2: LNHDA, SQIVND (reference sequence).

This sequence joins TRBV11-3 and TRBJ2-1; TRBD1 might be the D (7 bases). Deletions cut 6 bases from V and 2 bases from J, with 17 bases between. Looked up from germline, CDR1 is SGHNT and CDR2 is YENEEA. This CDR3 has 16 amino acids. The CDR3 loop reads CASRPNRGGTYNEQFF. CDR3 sequence (DNA): TGTGCCAGCAGGCCCAACAGGGGAGGAACCTACAATGAGCAGTTCTTC.

The genes are TRBV7-8 and TRBJ1-2; possibly TRBD1 for D (6 bases). Germline loops: CDR1 SGHVS, CDR2 FQNEAQ. The V gene lost 5 bases and the J gene lost 0 bases, with 25 bases spanning the gap. The CDR3 is made up of 19 amino acids. The CDR3 nucleotides read TGTGCCAGCAGCCCTCTACCGGGACAAAGAACTAGATCTAACTATGGCTACACCTTC. It specifies CASSPLPGQRTRSNYGYTF.

Here the CDR3 reads CASSEWGSRRVGIYEQYF. In nucleotides, the CDR3 is TGTGCCAGCAGTGAATGGGGGAGTCGCCGAGTCGGGATATACGAGCAGTACTTC. V and J are TRBV2 and TRBJ2-7; D assignment may be TRBD1 or TRBD2 (5 bases each). The CDR3 totals 18 residues. Germline loops: CDR1 SNHLY, CDR2 FYNNEI. V was pared by 2 bases and J by 4 bases, with 24 bases between.

V gene TRBV11-2 combines with J gene TRBJ2-5, with a possible D match to TRBD1 (5 bases). The CDR3 sequence is 13 residues long. Germline values: CDR1 SGHAT, CDR2 FQNNGV. V lost 7 bases and J 2 bases, leaving 11 bases between the germline ends. In nucleotides, the CDR3 is TGTGCCAGCACCCCGGACAAACAAGAGACCCAGTACTTC. Its translation is CASTPDKQETQYF.

This clone was observed once. The rearrangement links TRBV11-3 to TRBJ2-1; a weak D match, TRBD2 (6 bases). This CDR3 has 16 amino acids. Germline loops: CDR1 SGHNT, CDR2 YENEEA. V dropped 4 bases and J dropped 0 bases, with 13 bases sitting between them. The CDR3 region has the DNA TGTGCCAGCAGCTCTTACGGGGGAAGCTCCTACAATGAGCAGTTCTTC. Translation: CASSSYGGSSYNEQFF.

The chain is built from TRBV6-6 and TRBJ1-1; D not certain. Germline CDR1 and CDR2: MNHNY and SVGAGI (reference sequence). The germline V and J ends were trimmed by 0 bases and 5 bases, with 7 bases remaining between them. The CDR3 is 13 residues long. The chain's CDR3 is CASSYSRGTEAFF. DNA for the CDR3: TGTGCCAGCAGTTACTCGAGAGGGACTGAAGCTTTCTTT.

This sequence joins TRBV5-1 and TRBJ2-5; D might be TRBD1 (5 bases). The germline V and J ends were trimmed by 4 bases and 2 bases, with 12 bases remaining between them. From germline, CDR1 is SGHRS and CDR2 YFSETQ. The CDR3 runs to 14 residues. CDR3 protein: CASSSDSSQETQYF. CDR3 sequence (DNA): TGCGCCAGCAGCAGTGACAGTTCACAAGAGACCCAGTACTTC.

V and J are TRBV6-1 and TRBJ2-2; 10 bases are a match to TRBD2. This CDR3 has 15 residues. Germline loops: CDR1 MNHNS, CDR2 SASEGT. The junction had 5 bases not matched to a gene; V was cut back by 4 bases and J by 6 bases. The CDR3 here is CASSGGAGGSGELFF. In nucleotides, the CDR3 is TGTGCCAGCAGTGGAGGAGCGGGAGGGTCCGGGGAGCTGTTTTTT.

The chain links TRBV7-9 to TRBJ2-7; no firm D call. V was pared by 6 bases and J by 2 bases, with 17 bases between. Germline V gene sequence: CDR1 SEHNR, CDR2 FQNEAQ (reference sequence). The CDR3 consists of 15 residues. In nucleotides, the CDR3 is TGTGCCAGCAGTGATTGGGGTGCCGTCACCTACGAGCAGTACTTC. Translated, it gives CASSDWGAVTYEQYF.

V usage is TRBV7-9 and J usage is TRBJ2-3; no clear D gene. The CDR3 has 11 amino acids. Trimming cost V 5 bases and J 3 bases, with 3 bases left between them. The germline gives CDR1 SEHNR, CDR2 FQNEAQ (reference sequence). CDR3 nucleotide sequence: TGTGCCAGCAGCCCAACAGATACGCAGTATTTT. Its translation: CASSPTDTQYF.

The CDR3 sequence is CASSREQGVRETQYF. CDR3 DNA sequence: TGTGCCAGCAGTCGAGAGCAAGGGGTGAGGGAGACCCAGTACTTC. V and J are TRBV28 and TRBJ2-5, with D possibly TRBD1 on 5 matching bases. Germline CDR1 and CDR2: MDHEN and SYDVKM. The CDR3 is 15 amino acids. V lost 5 bases, J lost 5 bases, and 18 bases lay in between.

The J gene is TRBJ2-3, the V gene TRBV5-4; D not certain. Germline lookup yields CDR1 SGHNT and CDR2 YYREEE (reference sequence). The CDR3 is 13 residues long. Trimming removed 0 bases from V and 6 bases from J, with 8 bases in between. CDR3 amino acids: CASSLELFDTQYF. The CDR3 DNA reads as TGTGCCAGCAGCTTGGAGTTATTTGATACGCAGTATTTT.

The chain carries TRBV7-9 and TRBJ2-7, with D tentatively TRBD1 (6 bases). Germline values: CDR1 SEHNR, CDR2 FQNEAQ (reference sequence). The CDR3 runs 13 residues. V was trimmed by 4 bases and J by 3 bases, leaving 10 bases between them. CDR3 sequence (DNA): TGTGCCAGCAGCTCGGACAGAAGCTACGAGCAGTACTTC. Translating gives CASSSDRSYEQYF.